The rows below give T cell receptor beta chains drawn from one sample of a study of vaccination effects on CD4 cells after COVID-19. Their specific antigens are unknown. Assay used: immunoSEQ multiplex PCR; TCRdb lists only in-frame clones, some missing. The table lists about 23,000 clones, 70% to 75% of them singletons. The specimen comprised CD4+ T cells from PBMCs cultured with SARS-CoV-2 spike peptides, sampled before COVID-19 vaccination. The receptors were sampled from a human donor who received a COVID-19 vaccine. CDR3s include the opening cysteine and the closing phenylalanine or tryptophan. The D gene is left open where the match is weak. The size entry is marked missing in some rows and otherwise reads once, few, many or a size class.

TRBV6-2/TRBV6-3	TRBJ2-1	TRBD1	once	CASSFGQGYNEQFF	TGTGCCAGCAGTTTCGGACAGGGCTACAATGAGCAGTTCTTC
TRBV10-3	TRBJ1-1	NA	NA	CATSGPPGAANTEAFF	TGTGCCACATCGGGGCCGCCAGGGGCAGCGAACACTGAAGCTTTCTTT
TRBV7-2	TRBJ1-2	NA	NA	CASSLAPGANYGYTF	TGTGCCAGCAGCTTAGCTCCGGGGGCTAACTATGGCTACACCTTC
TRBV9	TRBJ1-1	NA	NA	CASSVKSGGSTEAFF	TGTGCCAGCAGCGTAAAATCCGGGGGGAGCACTGAAGCTTTCTTT
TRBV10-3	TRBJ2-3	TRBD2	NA	CAIRRTSGGGTDTQYF	TGTGCCATTCGCCGGACTAGCGGGGGGGGAACAGATACGCAGTATTTT
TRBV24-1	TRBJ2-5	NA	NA	CATSDLQDMVSLLYF	TGTGCCACCAGTGATTTGCAAGACATGGTATCCCTCTTGTACTTC
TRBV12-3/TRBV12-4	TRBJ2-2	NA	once	CASTPQATGELFF	TGTGCCAGCACCCCCCAGGCCACCGGGGAGCTGTTTTTT
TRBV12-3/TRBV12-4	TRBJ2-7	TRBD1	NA	CASISRQGGEQYF	TGTGCCAGCATCTCGCGACAGGGGGGCGAGCAGTACTTC
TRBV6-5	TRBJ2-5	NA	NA	CASSYSVQDQETQYF	TGTGCCAGCAGTTACTCCGTCCAGGACCAAGAGACCCAGTACTTC
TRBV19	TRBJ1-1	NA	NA	CASNVLGLNTEAFF	TGTGCCAGTAATGTCCTCGGCTTGAACACTGAAGCTTTCTTT
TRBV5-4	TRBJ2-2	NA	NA	CASSPTPPGELFF	TGTGCCAGCAGCCCCACCCCCCCCGGGGAGCTGTTTTTT
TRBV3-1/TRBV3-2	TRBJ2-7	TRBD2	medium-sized	CASSPGTSFPYEQYF	TGTGCCAGCAGCCCCGGGACTAGTTTCCCCTACGAGCAGTACTTC
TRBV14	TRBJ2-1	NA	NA	CASSQVRFVQFF	TGTGCCAGCAGCCAAGTAAGATTCGTGCAGTTCTTC
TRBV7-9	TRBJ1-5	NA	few	CASSIGQTSNQPQHF	TGTGCCAGCAGCATTGGACAGACTAGCAATCAGCCCCAGCATTTT
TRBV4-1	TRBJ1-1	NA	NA	CASSRGVVALNTEAFF	TGCGCCAGCAGCCGCGGGGTTGTGGCGCTGAACACTGAAGCTTTCTTT
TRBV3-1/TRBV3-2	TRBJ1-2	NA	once	CASSQNSRPSNPNYGYTF	TGTGCCAGCAGCCAAAATTCCCGACCCAGCAATCCTAACTATGGCTACACCTTC
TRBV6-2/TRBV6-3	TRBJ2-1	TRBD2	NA	CASSSRAGVGYNEQFF	TGTGCCAGCAGTTCCCGAGCGGGAGTTGGGTACAATGAGCAGTTCTTC
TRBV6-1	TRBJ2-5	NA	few	CASSETGIGETQYF	TGTGCCAGCAGTGAAACGGGGATTGGGGAGACCCAGTACTTC
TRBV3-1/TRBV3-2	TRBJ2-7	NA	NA	CASSLRGTRSSYEQYF	TGTGCCAGCAGCCTGCGGGGGACAAGAAGCTCCTACGAGCAGTACTTC
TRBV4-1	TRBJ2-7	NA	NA	CASSQEKSRAYEQYF	TGCGCCAGCAGCCAAGAGAAGTCCAGAGCCTACGAGCAGTACTTC
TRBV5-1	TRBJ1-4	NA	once	CASSLVPNEKLFF	TGCGCCAGCAGCTTGGTCCCTAATGAAAAACTGTTTTTT
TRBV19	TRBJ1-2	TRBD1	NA	CASSILDQGVRIDGYTF	TGTGCCAGTAGTATCCTAGATCAGGGGGTGCGGATAGATGGCTACACCTTC
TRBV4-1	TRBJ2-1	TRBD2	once	CASSQRAGPSYNEQFF	TGCGCCAGCAGCCAAAGAGCGGGACCTTCCTACAATGAGCAGTTCTTC
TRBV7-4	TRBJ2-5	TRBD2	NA	CASSPLPGGVAETQYF	TGTGCCAGCAGCCCTCTTCCCGGGGGGGTTGCCGAGACCCAGTACTTC
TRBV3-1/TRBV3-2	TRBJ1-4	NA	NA	CASSPARAGNNEKLFF	TGTGCCAGCAGCCCTGCACGCGCCGGCAATAATGAAAAACTGTTTTTT
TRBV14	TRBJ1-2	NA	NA	CASSQRGLRANWGYGYTF	TGTGCCAGCAGCCAAAGAGGTCTACGGGCAAACTGGGGCTATGGCTACACCTTC
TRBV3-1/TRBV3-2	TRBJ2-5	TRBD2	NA	CASVRGASETQYF	TGTGCCAGCGTGCGGGGGGCCTCAGAGACCCAGTACTTC
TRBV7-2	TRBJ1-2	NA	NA	CASSLAPSMGEAGYTF	TGTGCCAGCAGCTTAGCGCCTTCGATGGGGGAGGCTGGCTACACCTTC
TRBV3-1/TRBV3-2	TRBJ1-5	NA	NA	CASSADSNQPQHF	TGTGCCAGCAGCGCCGATAGCAATCAGCCCCAGCATTTT
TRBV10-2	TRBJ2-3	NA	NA	CASSQSDTQYF	TGCGCCAGCAGTCAATCCGATACGCAGTATTTT
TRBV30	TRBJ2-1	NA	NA	CAWSPPGRGLYNEQFF	TGTGCCTGGAGTCCCCCGGGCAGGGGACTTTACAATGAGCAGTTCTTC
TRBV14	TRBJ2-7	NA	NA	CASSPRAELQYF	TGTGCCAGCAGCCCCAGGGCAGAATTGCAGTACTTC
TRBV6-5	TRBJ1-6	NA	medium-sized	CASSYGQATLKSPLHF	TGTGCCAGCAGTTACGGGCAGGCCACGCTGAAGTCACCCCTCCACTTT
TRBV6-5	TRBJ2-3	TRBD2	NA	CASIAGGRDTQYF	TGTGCCAGCATAGCGGGCGGCAGGGATACGCAGTATTTT
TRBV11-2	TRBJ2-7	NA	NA	CASRTSGLGSEQYF	TGTGCCAGCAGAACCAGCGGGTTGGGTAGCGAGCAGTACTTC
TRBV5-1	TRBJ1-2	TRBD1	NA	CASSPKGAGEGYTF	TGCGCCAGCAGCCCCAAGGGGGCCGGAGAAGGCTACACCTTC
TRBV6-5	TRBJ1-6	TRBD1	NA	CASSYDRGRISPLHF	TGTGCCAGCAGTTACGACAGGGGGAGAATTTCACCCCTCCACTTT
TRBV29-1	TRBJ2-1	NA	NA	CSVAAYPRGGEGQFF	TGCAGCGTTGCAGCTTATCCCAGAGGTGGAGAGGGCCAGTTCTTC
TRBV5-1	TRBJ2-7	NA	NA	CASSIPRLDHEQYF	TGCGCCAGCAGTATCCCAAGGCTAGACCACGAGCAGTACTTC
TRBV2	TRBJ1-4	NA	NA	CASTKGRREKLFF	TGTGCCAGCACGAAGGGGCGGCGTGAAAAACTGTTTTTT
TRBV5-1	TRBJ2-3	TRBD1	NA	CASSGPGQTTDTQYF	TGCGCCAGCAGCGGACCGGGACAGACCACAGATACGCAGTATTTT
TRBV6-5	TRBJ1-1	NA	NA	CASSWTANTEAFF	TGTGCCAGCAGCTGGACGGCGAACACTGAAGCTTTCTTT
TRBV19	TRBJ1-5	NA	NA	CASSIPPTGRWNQPQHF	TGTGCCAGTAGTATACCCCCGACGGGAAGGTGGAATCAGCCCCAGCATTTT
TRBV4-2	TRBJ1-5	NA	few	CASSQEWVFAGNSNQPQHF	TGTGCCAGCAGCCAAGAATGGGTCTTTGCAGGAAATAGCAATCAGCCCCAGCATTTT
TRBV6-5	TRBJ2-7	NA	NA	CASSQDYSYEQYF	TGTGCCAGCAGCCAGGACTATTCCTACGAGCAGTACTTC
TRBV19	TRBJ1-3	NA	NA	CASSIINSGNTIYF	TGTGCCAGTAGTATAATCAACTCTGGAAACACCATATATTTT
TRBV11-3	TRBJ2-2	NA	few	CASSLRDPGELFF	TGTGCCAGCAGCTTGCGGGACCCCGGGGAGCTGTTTTTT
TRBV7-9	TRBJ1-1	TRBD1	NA	CASRHRGNTEAFF	TGTGCCAGCAGGCACAGGGGGAACACTGAAGCTTTCTTT
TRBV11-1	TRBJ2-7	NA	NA	CASSLGGTKGYEQYF	TGTGCCAGCAGCCTGGGGGGGACAAAAGGCTACGAGCAGTACTTC